This T cell receptor beta chain emerged from a study of T cell repertoires in cytomegalovirus infection. Study background: Indications of both CMV infection and matching HLA type were provided by public TCR beta signatures. Study-wide findings and caveats: Using cumulative public TCR beta family frequency, the authors identified those who carried CMV together with the relevant HLA. Ex vivo responses were dominated by HLA-C-restricted CMV-specific TCR beta clonotypes.

Germline V gene sequence: CDR1 SGHVS, CDR2 FQNEAQ. With 3 bases removed from V and 3 bases from J, the gap between germline ends came to 18 bases. The CDR3 consists of 16 residues. This clonotype was observed at least ten times. Antigen specificity is unknown. TCRdb re-called the reads with MiXCR, one entry per CDR3 protein. The sample holds approximately 200,000 distinct CDR3 sequences, approximately 24% seen once. The chain recombines TRBV7-8 with TRBJ2-7, with D perhaps TRBD2 (5 bases). Sample: CD8+ T cells from PBMCs. This receptor was identified in a human donor in good health (CMV status not recorded). Some clones in this sample may be carry-over from other donors' samples. CDR3 protein: CASSLDGGLLSYEQYF. In nucleotides, the CDR3 is TGTGCCAGCAGCTTGGACGGTGGACTGTTAAGCTACGAGCAGTACTTC. The full variable domain, its missing parts supplied by reference TRBV7-8 and TRBJ2-7, is GAGVSQSPRYKVAKRGQDVALRCDPISGHVSLFWYQQALGQGPEFLTYFQNEAQLDKSGLPSDRFFAERPEGSVSTLKIQRTQQEDSAVYLCASSLDGGLLSYEQYFGPGTRLTVT.